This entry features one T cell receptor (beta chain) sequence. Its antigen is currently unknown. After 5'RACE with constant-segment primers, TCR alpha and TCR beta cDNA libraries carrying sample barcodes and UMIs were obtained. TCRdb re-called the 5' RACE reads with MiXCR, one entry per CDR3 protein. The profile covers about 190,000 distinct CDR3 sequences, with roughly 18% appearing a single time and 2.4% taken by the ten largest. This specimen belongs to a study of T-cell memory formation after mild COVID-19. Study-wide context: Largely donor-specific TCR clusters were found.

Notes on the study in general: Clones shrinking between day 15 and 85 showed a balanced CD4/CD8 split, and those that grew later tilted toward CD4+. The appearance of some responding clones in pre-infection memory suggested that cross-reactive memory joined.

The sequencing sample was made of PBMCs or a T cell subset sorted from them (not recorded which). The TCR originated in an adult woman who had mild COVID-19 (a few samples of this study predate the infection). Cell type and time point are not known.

The CDR3 DNA reads TGTGCCAGCTCACCGGGCAGGGAAGAGACCCAGTACTTC. This gives the protein CASSPGREETQYF. This rearrangement joins TRBV18 to TRBJ2-5; D may be TRBD1 (5 bases). This CDR3 is built from 13 residues. Trimming removed 3 bases from V and 3 bases from J, with 8 bases in between. Germline V lookup: CDR1 KGHSH, CDR2 LQKENI.